This T cell receptor beta chain appears in the sequencing data of a study of T cell changes during pregnancy in multiple sclerosis. The data were produced by immunoSEQ multiplex PCR, yet TCRdb's version contains in-frame clones alone and is incomplete. Here the sample spans 38,000 or so clones, 85% to 90% being singletons. This clonotype originated in a female donor with multiple sclerosis, enrolled in a pregnancy study. Sequencing was performed on CD4+ T cells from peripheral blood mononuclear cells, taken in the second trimester of pregnancy.

The CDR3 DNA reads as TGTGCCACCAGCCCCCGGGGTGCAGGGGGAACAGATACGCAGTATTTT. This gives the protein CATSPRGAGGTDTQYF. This rearrangement joins TRBV15 to TRBJ2-3; 7 bases fit TRBD1. J lost 3 bases, V lost 5 bases, and 11 bases had no gene match. Germline V gene lookup returns CDR1 LNHNV and CDR2 YYDKDF (reference sequence). The CDR3 loop spans 16 amino acids.